This T cell receptor (beta chain) was captured by sequencing in a study of response to subunit inactivated influenza vaccine. Germline-derived CDR1 and CDR2 are SGHDT and YYEEEE. V shed 4 bases, J shed 2 bases, and the junction held 5 bases outside the gene matches. The CDR3 loop spans 15 amino acids. From the RT-PCR reads, TCRdb called clonotypes with MiXCR, one entry per CDR3 protein. The sample has a few hundred thousand distinct CDR3 sequences; 14% are singletons. This receptor was taken from a man aged 45 to 65 who received an inactivated influenza vaccine. This rearrangement joins TRBV5-6 to TRBJ2-1, with TRBD2 identical over 8 bases. The sample here was PBMCs from blood, taken 11 to 12 days after vaccination. DNA for the CDR3: TGTGCCAGCAGCCCGGGGGGGAGAGCCTACAATGAGCAGTTCTTC. This translates into CASSPGGRAYNEQFF.